This is a list of T cell receptor beta chains from one sample in a study of post-analysis software for immune sequencing data. From the PCR reads, TCRdb called clonotypes with MiXCR, one entry per CDR3 protein. The profile shows approximately 730,000 distinct CDR3 sequences, around 45% of them singletons. The specimen sequenced was blood. These receptors came from a girl under 18 with multiple sclerosis. Both conserved end residues are part of each CDR3. A D gene is named only where the DNA matches it firmly. Clone size is stated in some rows and not others, as once, few, many or a class when expanded.

TRBD1	TRBV2	.	TRBJ2-3	TGTGCCAGCAGCGCGGACAGGGCCACAGATACGCAGTATTTT	CASSADRATDTQYF
TRBD2	TRBV20-1	.	TRBJ2-1	TGCAGTGCCGGCCCGGGACTAGCGGGTTTGGTAGTGCCGTTCTTC	CSAGPGLAGLVVPFF
.	TRBV7-6	.	TRBJ2-6	TGTGCCAGCAGCTCCTCAGGGTCCCTTAGAGGGGCCAACGTCCTGACTTTC	CASSSSGSLRGANVLTF
TRBD1	TRBV7-9	few	TRBJ2-7	TGTGCCAGCAGCTTACCGACAGGGGAGCAGTACTTC	CASSLPTGEQYF
.	TRBV4-2	.	TRBJ2-4	TGTGCCAGCAGCCAAGATCTTAGTACAAACATTCAGTACTTC	CASSQDLSTNIQYF
.	TRBV7-9	.	TRBJ1-2	TGTGCCAGCAGCCACGGGGTCCGGTATGGCTACACCTTC	CASSHGVRYGYTF
.	TRBV7-2	once	TRBJ2-3	TGTGCCAGCAGCTTGCTCCGACTGACTTATACGCAGTATTTT	CASSLLRLTYTQYF
TRBD2	TRBV7-9	.	TRBJ2-6	TGTGCCAGCAGCCCCGGGGGGACGCAGGTTTCCTCCTCTGGGGCCAACGTCCTGACTTTC	CASSPGGTQVSSSGANVLTF
TRBD2	TRBV7-3	few	TRBJ2-3	TGTGCCAGCAGCCTCGCAGCGGGGGCTGTCACAGATACGCAGTATTTT	CASSLAAGAVTDTQYF
.	TRBV20-1	few	TRBJ2-7	TGCAGTGCCATTGGACGTGGGGCGGACTACGAGCAGTACTTC	CSAIGRGADYEQYF
TRBD2	TRBV13	.	TRBJ2-1	TGTGCCAGCGTACCGACCCTAGCAAGCGGGGACCACTACAATGAGCAGTTCTTC	CASVPTLASGDHYNEQFF
.	TRBV6-1	many	TRBJ2-1	TGTGCCAGCAGAGTAGGGTCAGGGGTGAATGAGCAGTTCTTC	CASRVGSGVNEQFF
TRBD2	TRBV6-1	.	TRBJ2-7	TGTGCCAGCTTTGGGGGGGTACGGGACGAGCAGTACTTC	CASFGGVRDEQYF
TRBD1	TRBV6-5	.	TRBJ1-2	TGTGCCAGCAGTTTACAGGGGTTCGATGGCTACACCTTC	CASSLQGFDGYTF
TRBD1	TRBV24-1	few	TRBJ2-5	TGTGCCACCAGTGATTCCAGGGGACAGGGTGCGACCCAGTACTTC	CATSDSRGQGATQYF
TRBD2	TRBV6-6	few	TRBJ2-1	TGTGCCAGCTGTTGGACTAGCGGTTCCTCGCCCAATGAGCAGTTCTTC	CASCWTSGSSPNEQFF
TRBD1	TRBV6-2/TRBV6-3	.	TRBJ2-3	TGTGCCAGCAGTTACCTCGGACAGGGGGCTTATACGCAGTATTTT	CASSYLGQGAYTQYF
TRBD2	TRBV4-1	few	TRBJ2-1	TGCGCCAGCAGCCAGGACCTGACTAGCGGGATCTACAATGAGCAGTTCTTC	CASSQDLTSGIYNEQFF
TRBD2	TRBV7-2	medium-sized	TRBJ2-1	TGTGCCAGCAGCTTCCCGTGGGGACTAGCGGACAATGAGCAGTTCTTC	CASSFPWGLADNEQFF
TRBD1	TRBV4-1	few	TRBJ2-1	TGCGCCAGCAGCCAAGAAAGAGGGGGACAGGGGTTAAATGAGCAGTTCTTC	CASSQERGGQGLNEQFF
.	TRBV12-3/TRBV12-4	few	TRBJ2-1	TGTGCCAGCAGTTGGGGCTCGAGTCACGAGGGGGGCAATGAGCAGTTCTTC	CASSWGSSHEGGNEQFF
.	TRBV6-2/TRBV6-3	.	TRBJ2-1	TGTGCCAGCAGCCCTAACCTAGAGCAGTTCTTC	CASSPNLEQFF
.	TRBV7-9	.	TRBJ2-7	TGTGCCAGCAGCTCGGACCAAGCCCCCTACGAGCAGTACTTC	CASSSDQAPYEQYF
.	TRBV29-1	.	TRBJ2-5	TGCAGCGTTGAAAAACAGCTCCAAGTGGAGACCCAGTACTTC	CSVEKQLQVETQYF
.	TRBV29-1	.	TRBJ1-1	TGCAGCGTTGAAGGACAGGCGAACACTGAAGCTTTCTTT	CSVEGQANTEAFF
.	TRBV4-3	.	TRBJ1-5	TGCGCCAGCAGCCAAGATTCCGCCAGCTATCAGCCCCAGCATTTT	CASSQDSASYQPQHF
TRBD1	TRBV7-9	.	TRBJ2-7	TGTGCCAGCAGCCTCACCCGGCCCGGGACAGGGGATTACGAGCAGTACTTC	CASSLTRPGTGDYEQYF
TRBD2	TRBV15	few	TRBJ2-1	TGTGCCACCAGTCTTATGGCGGGAGTTGAGCAGTTCTTC	CATSLMAGVEQFF
TRBD2	TRBV4-1	.	TRBJ2-1	TGCGCCAGCAGCCAAGATCGGCTAGCGGGGCCTAATGAGCAGTTCTTC	CASSQDRLAGPNEQFF
.	TRBV7-3	many	TRBJ2-2	TGTGCCAGCAGCTCAGTAGGGGCCGGGGAGCTGTTTTTT	CASSSVGAGELFF
.	TRBV14	.	TRBJ2-3	TGTGCCAGCAGCCTACGCCGGGGTAGGGCCACAGATACGCAGTATTTT	CASSLRRGRATDTQYF
.	TRBV2	.	TRBJ2-7	TGTGCCAGCAGATATGGGATTAGCTCCTACGAGCAGTACTTC	CASRYGISSYEQYF
TRBD1	TRBV6-5	.	TRBJ1-4	TGTGCCAGCAGCCCGGGACAGGGGAGAGAAAAACTGTTTTTT	CASSPGQGREKLFF
TRBD1	TRBV5-6	few	TRBJ2-7	TGTGCCAGCAGCCCGCTGACAGGGTCCTACGAGCAGTACTTC	CASSPLTGSYEQYF
.	TRBV5-8	.	TRBJ1-6	TGTGCCAGCAGCTTGGTTGTGCTCAATTCACCCCTCCACTTT	CASSLVVLNSPLHF
TRBD2	TRBV5-1	.	TRBJ2-7	TGCGCCAGCAGCTCGGGACTAGCGGGAGGAGCCCCCTACGAGCAGTACTTC	CASSSGLAGGAPYEQYF
TRBD1	TRBV5-5	.	TRBJ1-1	TGTGCCAGCAGCCAGGACAGGGTCCCACGAACAAACACTGAAGCTTTCTTT	CASSQDRVPRTNTEAFF
.	TRBV3-1	.	TRBJ1-1	TGTGCCAGCAGCCAAAGGACAGCAAGGGGGTACACTGAAGCTTTCTTT	CASSQRTARGYTEAFF
.	TRBV6-2/TRBV6-3	few	TRBJ2-1	TGTGCCAGCAGTTACTCCGCTGTCTACAATGAGCAGTTCTTC	CASSYSAVYNEQFF
.	TRBV4-3	.	TRBJ1-1	TGCGCCAGCAGCCAGGACATCGATAGGACTGAAGCTTTCTTT	CASSQDIDRTEAFF
.	TRBV7-2	few	TRBJ1-6	TGTGCCAGCAGCTTAGGACTAAATTCACCCCTCCACTTT	CASSLGLNSPLHF
.	TRBV7-2	.	TRBJ1-2	TGTGCCAGCAGCTTCGCAGGGATCGCAGATGGCTACACCTTC	CASSFAGIADGYTF
.	TRBV7-8	.	TRBJ2-1	TGTGCCAGCAGCCGTCTGGGTGAGCAGTTCTTC	CASSRLGEQFF
.	TRBV20-1	many	TRBJ2-1	TGCAGTGCTGAGGGGATCCCTCGCGGGACTCCTATCAATGAGCAGTTCTTC	CSAEGIPRGTPINEQFF
TRBD1	TRBV6-6	.	TRBJ1-2	TGTGCCAGCAGTTCCTCCGGGACAGGGCTGGGCTACACCTTC	CASSSSGTGLGYTF
.	TRBV28	few	TRBJ1-2	TGTGCCAGCACCCCCGGTGGACTTAACTATGGCTACACCTTC	CASTPGGLNYGYTF
TRBD2	TRBV25-1	.	TRBJ2-5	TGTGCCAGCCAGGAGCGGGGGGTGACCCAGTACTTC	CASQERGVTQYF
TRBD1	TRBV15	.	TRBJ1-2	TGTGCCACCAGAGGGACAGGGGGCATCTTCTATGGCTACACCTTC	CATRGTGGIFYGYTF
.	TRBV6-6	.	TRBJ1-2	TGTGCCAGCGGAGGTGGCTACACCTTC	CASGGGYTF
.	TRBV10-3	.	TRBJ2-5	TGTGCCATCAGCGAGGGGCAGGGGTCCCAAGAGACCCAGTACTTC	CAISEGQGSQETQYF
.	TRBV7-9	.	TRBJ2-7	TGTGCCAGCAGCTTAGAACGGACGGAGCAGTACTTC	CASSLERTEQYF
.	TRBV4-1	.	TRBJ2-2	TGCGCCAGCGTGGCCGATAACGAGGCCGGGGAGCTGTTTTTT	CASVADNEAGELFF
.	TRBV28	.	TRBJ2-1	TGTGCCAGCAGTTTATCGACCGGCCCCTACAATGAGCAGTTCTTC	CASSLSTGPYNEQFF